Shown below are 10 T cell receptor beta chains from a single sample sequenced in a study of CD8 T cells in ankylosing spondylitis. TCRdb reprocessed the 5' RACE reads via MiXCR and lists one record per CDR3 protein. Found here are 250,000 to 350,000 distinct CDR3 sequences, 20% to 25% of them singletons; the top ten hold roughly 3.6%. Specimen: blood, either unsorted or a sorted T cell fraction (not recorded which). The receptors originated from a female donor with ankylosing spondylitis or in good health (not recorded which).

The chain employs TRBV14 and TRBJ2-3, with unresolved D. Germline V gene lookup returns CDR1 SGHDN and CDR2 FVKESK. Between the trimmed V and J ends, which lost 3 bases and 8 bases, there was a span of 9 bases. CDR3 length equals 12 residues. The CDR3 coding sequence is TGTGCCAGCAGCCACCCAAGAGGTACGCAGTATTTT. Encoded protein: CASSHPRGTQYF. Variable domain in full (rest from reference TRBV14 and TRBJ2-3): EAGVTQFPSHSVIEKGQTVTLRCDPISGHDNLYWYRRVMGKEIKFLLHFVKESKQDESGMPNNRFLAERTGGTYSTLKVQPAELEDSGVYFCASSHPRGTQYFGPGTRLTVL.

This chain joins TRBV29-1 and TRBJ1-2, with D hard to call. V lost 7 bases to trimming and J lost 3 bases, with 15 bases between them. The germline V gene has CDR1 SQVTM and CDR2 ANQGSEA. This CDR3 spans 13 amino acids. The CDR3 DNA follows: TGCAGCGCCCGAGAGGAGGAGCACTATGGCTACACCTTC. Translated: CSAREEEHYGYTF.

This chain uses TRBV15 with TRBJ2-6; D is ambiguous. The germline V gene encodes CDR1 LNHNV and CDR2 YYDKDF (reference sequence). CDR3 length: 15 residues. V was trimmed by 4 bases and J by 2 bases, leaving 9 bases between them. The CDR3 spells CATSNLGTGANVLTF. The CDR3 coding sequence is TGTGCCACCAGCAATCTGGGGACTGGGGCCAACGTCCTGACTTTC.

The sample holds a few counts of this clonotype. The chain recombines TRBV4-1 with TRBJ2-2, with D perhaps matching TRBD1 (5 bases). Trimming removed 6 bases from V and 0 bases from J, with 17 bases in between. Germline loops: CDR1 MGHRA, CDR2 YSYEKL. The CDR3 loop spans 17 amino acids. The CDR3 region is CASSTRGKGANTGELFF. For the CDR3, the DNA is TGCGCCAGCAGTACGCGCGGTAAAGGGGCGAACACCGGGGAGCTGTTTTTT.

This clonotype has more than one count but fewer than ten. This chain links TRBV20-1 with TRBJ2-7; either TRBD1 or TRBD2 may fit D (5 bases each). The germline V and J ends were trimmed by 0 bases and 3 bases, with 15 bases remaining between them. Germline loops: CDR1 DFQATT, CDR2 SNEGSKA (reference sequence). The CDR3 contains 15 residues. This CDR3 is CSARDGTFGRYEQYF. CDR3 DNA sequence: TGCAGTGCTAGAGATGGGACGTTCGGGCGCTACGAGCAGTACTTC.

The rearrangement joins TRBV5-1 to TRBJ2-7; no reliable D call. The germline V gene encodes CDR1 SGHRS and CDR2 YFSETQ. This CDR3 contains 15 residues. The V end lost 0 bases, the J end lost 3 bases, and 13 bases lay between the germline ends. The CDR3 loop is CASSLAYVGLYEQYF. In DNA, the CDR3 is TGCGCCAGCAGCTTGGCCTATGTGGGTCTCTACGAGCAGTACTTC.

The sample holds a few counts of this clonotype. The chain couples TRBV7-9 to TRBJ1-1; D is perhaps TRBD1 (5 bases). CDR3 length: 16 amino acids. V shed 5 bases and J shed 0 bases, with 16 bases lying between them. Germline V gene sequence: CDR1 SEHNR, CDR2 FQNEAQ (reference sequence). The CDR3 loop reads CASSPLGGSMNTEAFF. The DNA of the CDR3 is TGTGCCAGCAGCCCGCTGGGGGGGTCCATGAACACTGAAGCTTTCTTT.

The chain joins TRBV5-1 to TRBJ2-2; possibly TRBD2 for D (6 bases). The V end was cut by 5 bases, the J end by 1 base, with 9 bases between. This CDR3 comprises 14 residues. Germline V lookup: CDR1 SGHRS, CDR2 YFSETQ. The CDR3 protein is CASRGGENTGELFF. The CDR3 DNA sequence: TGCGCCAGCAGAGGAGGGGAGAACACCGGGGAGCTGTTTTTT.

The chain employs TRBV7-8 and TRBJ1-5; TRBD1 matches 8 bases. There are 15 residues in the CDR3. With V trimmed by 8 bases and J by 7 bases, 13 bases remained unmatched. Germline loops: CDR1 SGHVS, CDR2 FQNEAQ. The CDR3 coding sequence is TGTGCCAGCTCAACGTCCGGGACAGGAAGACAGCCCCAGCATTTT. Residues: CASSTSGTGRQPQHF. Full variable domain (outside the CDR3, taken from reference TRBV7-8 and TRBJ1-5): GAGVSQSPRYKVAKRGQDVALRCDPISGHVSLFWYQQALGQGPEFLTYFQNEAQLDKSGLPSDRFFAERPEGSVSTLKIQRTQQEDSAVYLCASSTSGTGRQPQHFGDGTRLSIL.

This clonotype was detected a few times. The junction departs from germline at one end; a sequencing error may be responsible. V and J are TRBV6-5 and TRBJ2-7, with TRBD1 identical over 10 bases. The CDR3 has 15 residues. The germline V gene has CDR1 MNHEY and CDR2 SVGAGI. The CDR3 sequence is CASSDSGTGAYEQYF. Written as DNA, the CDR3 is TGTGCCAGCAGTGACTCCGGGACAGGGGCCTACGAGCAGTACTTC.